These 7 T cell receptor beta chains were all obtained from the same sample, sequenced in a study of cytomegalovirus exposure and HLA in healthy donors. PCR employed 60 Vbeta and 13 Jbeta primers. The repertoire was sequenced with immunoSEQ multiplex PCR; TCRdb's copy has only in-frame clones and lacks some. The repertoire holds about 63,000 clones, around 68% seen once, with more than 20% in the top ten. Sample: PBMCs. The receptors stem from a man aged 45-60 years in good health and CMV-seropositive.

This clone was seen only a few times. This sequence joins TRBV10-2 and TRBJ2-2, with 11 nucleotides matching TRBD2. Trimming cost V 5 bases and J 1 base; bases outside gene matches: 0. The CDR3 covers 15 residues. Germline values: CDR1 WSHSY, CDR2 SAAADI. DNA for the CDR3: TGCGCCAGCAGTACTAGCGGGGGGAACACCGGGGAGCTGTTTTTT. This sequence encodes CASSTSGGNTGELFF.

This clone has a single count. V usage is TRBV10-2 and J usage is TRBJ2-2; possibly TRBD2 for D (6 bases). The V gene lost 9 bases and the J gene lost 6 bases, with 11 bases spanning the gap. The length of the CDR3 is 12 residues. Germline lookup yields CDR1 WSHSY and CDR2 SAAADI. CDR3 region: CARWGGAGELFF. CDR3 coding DNA: TGCGCCAGATGGGGCGGGGCCGGGGAGCTGTTTTTT.

The gene calls are TRBV7-2 and TRBJ2-3; D uncertain. The V gene lost 1 base and the J gene lost 2 bases, with 7 bases spanning the gap. Germline assignment: CDR1 SGHTA and CDR2 FQGNSA. This CDR3 spans 14 amino acids. Here the CDR3 reads CASSLVGLTDTQYF. CDR3 DNA: TGTGCCAGCAGCTTAGTCGGTCTCACAGATACGCAGTATTTT.

In DNA, the CDR3 is TGTGCCAGCAGTGGCCAGGGTATTAACTATGGCTACACCTTC. Its translation: CASSGQGINYGYTF. V is TRBV2 and J is TRBJ1-2; a weak D match, TRBD1 (5 bases). Germline V lookup: CDR1 SNHLY, CDR2 FYNNEI. The CDR3 runs 14 residues. V lost 4 bases to trimming and J lost 1 base, with 10 bases between them.

The chain recombines TRBV19 with TRBJ2-1, with D possibly being TRBD1 (6 bases). CDR3 length: 18 residues. V dropped 2 bases and J dropped 7 bases, with 24 bases sitting between them. Per the germline V gene, CDR1 is LNHDA and CDR2 is SQIVND (reference sequence). The CDR3 here is CASSIMAARGNQLNEQFF. The CDR3 nucleotides are TGTGCCAGTAGTATAATGGCCGCCAGGGGTAACCAGTTAAATGAGCAGTTCTTC.

The chain joins TRBV7-3 to TRBJ2-3; TRBD2 might be the D (6 bases). The CDR3 length is 15 residues. The V gene's germline CDR1 is SGHTA and CDR2 FQGTGA. Trimming took off 2 bases at V and 6 bases at J, with 15 bases between the two ends. The CDR3 sequence: CASSLRRGGQDTQYF. The CDR3 DNA is TGTGCCAGCAGCTTACGTCGGGGAGGCCAGGATACGCAGTATTTT.

The chain links TRBV7-9 to TRBJ2-2; 7 nucleotides match TRBD1. This CDR3 is 16 amino acids long. Trimming at V came to 0 bases and at J to 3 bases, leaving 4 bases not matched to a gene. CDR1 and CDR2 from the germline V gene are SEHNR and FQNEAQ (reference sequence). The chain's CDR3 is CASSLARGFDTGELFF. For the CDR3, the DNA is TGTGCCAGCAGCTTAGCCAGGGGGTTCGACACCGGGGAGCTGTTTTTT.